Included here is one T cell receptor (beta chain) sequence, with context. The antigen is not known. The sample originates from a study of vaccination effects on CD4 cells after COVID-19. General study points: In the study, convalescent patients were few, and early post-infection timepoints were absent.

Prior to sequencing, the ViraFEST assay stimulated PBMC with viral peptide pools, which expanded the antigen-specific CD4+ T cells. Isolation of CD4+ T cells took place after 10 days of culture. This individual contracted SARS-CoV-2 between March and December 2020, as verified by PCR. They grew 2 million to 2.5 million PBMC in each well, adding around 10 IU/ml IL-2 and about 10 ug/ml peptides. IL-2 medium took the place of half the medium on both days 3 and 7. The CDR3 is 17 amino acids. TCRdb's copy holds only in-frame clones and misses some; the assay was immunoSEQ multiplex PCR. This table holds around 40,000 clones, 73% found once.

V is TRBV21-1 and J is TRBJ1-4; the listed D gene, TRBD1, was not tested against the DNA. TRBV21-1 is assigned pseudogene status. The material was CD4+ T cells from PBMCs cultured with a peptide pool, obtained before COVID-19 vaccination. The TCR sequence derives from a human donor who had a prior SARS-CoV-2 infection. The CDR3 nucleotides read TGTGCCAGTACCAGGGATTTCTGGCCTGCAACTAATGAAAAACTGTTTTTT. It codes for CASTRDFWPATNEKLFF.